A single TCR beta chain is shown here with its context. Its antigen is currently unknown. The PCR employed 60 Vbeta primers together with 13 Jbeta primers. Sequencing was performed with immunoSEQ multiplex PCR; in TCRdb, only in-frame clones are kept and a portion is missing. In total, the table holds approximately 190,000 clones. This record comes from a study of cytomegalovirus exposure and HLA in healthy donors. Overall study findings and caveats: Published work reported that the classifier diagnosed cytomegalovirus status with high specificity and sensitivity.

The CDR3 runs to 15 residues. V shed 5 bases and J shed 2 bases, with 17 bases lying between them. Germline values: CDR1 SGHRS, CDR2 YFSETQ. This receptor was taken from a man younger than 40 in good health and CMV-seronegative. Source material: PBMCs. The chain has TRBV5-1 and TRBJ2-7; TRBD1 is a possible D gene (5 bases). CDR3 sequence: CASRQDTGTPYEQYF. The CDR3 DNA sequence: TGCGCCAGCAGACAGGATACAGGAACCCCCTACGAGCAGTACTTC. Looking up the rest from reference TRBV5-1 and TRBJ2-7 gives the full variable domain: KAGVTQTPRYLIKTRGQQVTLSCSPISGHRSVSWYQQTPGQGLQFLFEYFSETQRNKGNFPGRFSGRQFSNSRSEMNVSTLELGDSALYLCASRQDTGTPYEQYFGPGTRLTVT.